This T cell receptor (beta chain) was sequenced for a study of PD-1 blockade in classical Hodgkin lymphoma. Relapses following autologous stem cell transplantation were seen in all patients, with brentuximab vedotin exposure varying. Complete response, partial response or progressive disease were the best responses. Sequenced by immunoSEQ multiplex PCR; TCRdb stores in-frame clones only, minus some. The data contain 30,000 to 40,000 clones, 70% to 80% of them seen just once; the ten biggest clones take up 9.5% to 12%. CDR3 length equals 12 residues. Between the trimmed V and J ends, which lost 7 bases and 7 bases, there was a span of 16 bases. The V gene's germline CDR1 is SQVTM and CDR2 ANQGSEA. Turning to this clone: Its antigen remains unknown.

Study results and limitations: While CD8+ TCR diversity did not rise significantly by C4D1, CD4+ TCR diversity did. Complete responders had baseline diversity similar to newly diagnosed patients. Individuals initiating nivolumab under 1 year after ASCT were excluded.

The specimen comprised peripheral blood mononuclear cells (PBMCs), sampled at baseline. The clonotype comes from a human donor with classical Hodgkin lymphoma. The gene calls are TRBV29-1 and TRBJ2-5, with D uncertain. In DNA, the CDR3 is TGCAGCGGTGTATGGGGTGCAGGGACCCAGTACTTC. Translating gives CSGVWGAGTQYF.